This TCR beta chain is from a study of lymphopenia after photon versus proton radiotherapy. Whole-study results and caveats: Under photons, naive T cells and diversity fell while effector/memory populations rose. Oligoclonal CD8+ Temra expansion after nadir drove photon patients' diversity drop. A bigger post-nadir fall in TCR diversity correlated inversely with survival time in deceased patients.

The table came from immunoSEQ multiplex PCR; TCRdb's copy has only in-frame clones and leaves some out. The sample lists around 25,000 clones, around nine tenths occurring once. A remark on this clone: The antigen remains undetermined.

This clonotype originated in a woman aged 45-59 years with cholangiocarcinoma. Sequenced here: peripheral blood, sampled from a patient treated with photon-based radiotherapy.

The CDR3 protein is CASRPLDSRNQPQHF. The DNA for the CDR3 is TGTGCCAGCAGACCCCTGGACAGTCGCAATCAGCCCCAGCATTTT. The rearrangement links TRBV6-5 to TRBJ1-5, with D perhaps TRBD1 (6 bases). Trimming removed 6 bases at V and 2 bases at J, with 14 bases between. In germline, CDR1 is MNHEY, CDR2 SVGAGI. There are 15 residues in the CDR3.